This T cell receptor beta chain was sequenced for a study of cytomegalovirus exposure and HLA in healthy donors. About the study: Per a later analysis, the roughly 670 first-cohort and about 120 validation repertoires shared one platform.

The CDR3 has 19 residues. Study-wide findings and caveats: TCR beta chains numbering 150 to 200 were designated cytomegalovirus-associated. With high specificity and sensitivity, the classifier reportedly diagnosed cytomegalovirus status.

Concerning this clone itself: Its matching antigen is unknown.

Generated by immunoSEQ multiplex PCR, the TCRdb table keeps only in-frame clones and is missing some. The sample shows under 200,000 clones, about 90% of them seen only once. The sequencing sample was made of PBMCs. This receptor was identified in a woman between 18 and 29 years old in good health and CMV-seropositive. V is TRBV21-1 and J is TRBJ2-6; TRBD1 reflects the table's D call only, with no check against the DNA. TRBV21-1 is deemed a pseudogene. The CDR3 sequence: CASSKCRGVLRTGANVLTF. The CDR3 coding sequence is TGTGCCAGCAGCAAATGTAGGGGCGTATTAAGAACTGGGGCCAACGTCCTGACTTTC.